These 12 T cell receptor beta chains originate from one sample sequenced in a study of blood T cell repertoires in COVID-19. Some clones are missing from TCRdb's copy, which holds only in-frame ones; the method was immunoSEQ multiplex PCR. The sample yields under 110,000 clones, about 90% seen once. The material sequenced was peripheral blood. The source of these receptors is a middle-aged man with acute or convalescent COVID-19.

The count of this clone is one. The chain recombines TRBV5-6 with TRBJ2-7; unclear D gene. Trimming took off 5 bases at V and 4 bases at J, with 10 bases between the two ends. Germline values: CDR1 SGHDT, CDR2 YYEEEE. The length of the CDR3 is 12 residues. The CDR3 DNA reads TGTGCCAGCAGTTATATCTCTTACGAGCAGTACTTC. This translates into CASSYISYEQYF. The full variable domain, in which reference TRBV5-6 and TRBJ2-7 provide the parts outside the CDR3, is DAGVTQSPTHLIKTRGQQVTLRCSPKSGHDTVSWYQQALGQGPQFIFQYYEEEERQRGNFPDRFSGHQFPNYSSELNVNALLLGDSALYLCASSYISYEQYFGPGTRLTVT.

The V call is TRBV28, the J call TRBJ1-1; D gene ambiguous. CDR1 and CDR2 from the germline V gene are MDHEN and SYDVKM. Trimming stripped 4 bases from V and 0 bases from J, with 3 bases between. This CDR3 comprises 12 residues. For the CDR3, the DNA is TGTGCCAGCAGTTCAATGAACACTGAAGCTTTCTTT. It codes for CASSSMNTEAFF.

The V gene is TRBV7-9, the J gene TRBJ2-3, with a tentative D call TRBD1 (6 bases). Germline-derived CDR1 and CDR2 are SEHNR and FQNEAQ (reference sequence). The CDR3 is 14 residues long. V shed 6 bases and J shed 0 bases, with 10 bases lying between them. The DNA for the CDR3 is TGTGCCAGCAGAGAGGGGGAAAGCACAGATACGCAGTATTTT. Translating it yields CASREGESTDTQYF.

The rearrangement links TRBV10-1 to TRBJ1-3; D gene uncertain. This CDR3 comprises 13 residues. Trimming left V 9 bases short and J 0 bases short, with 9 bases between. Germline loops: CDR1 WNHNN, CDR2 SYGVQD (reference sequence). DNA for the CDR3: TGCGCCAGTGGGGAGAGCTCTGGAAACACCATATATTTT. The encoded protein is CASGESSGNTIYF.

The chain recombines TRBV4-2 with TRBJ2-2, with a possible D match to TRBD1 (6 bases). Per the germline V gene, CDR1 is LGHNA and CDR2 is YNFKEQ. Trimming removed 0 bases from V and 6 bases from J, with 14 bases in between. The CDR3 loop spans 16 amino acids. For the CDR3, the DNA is TGTGCCAGCAGCCAAGAAACGAGGGGGTTGGCCGGGGAGCTGTTTTTT. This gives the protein CASSQETRGLAGELFF.

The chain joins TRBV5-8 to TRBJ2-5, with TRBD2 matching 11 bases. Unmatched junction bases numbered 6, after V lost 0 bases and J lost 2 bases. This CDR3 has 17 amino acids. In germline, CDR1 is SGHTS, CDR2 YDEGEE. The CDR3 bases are TGTGCCAGCAGCTTGGGGCTAGCGGGGGGCCAACAAGAGACCCAGTACTTC. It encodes CASSLGLAGGQQETQYF.

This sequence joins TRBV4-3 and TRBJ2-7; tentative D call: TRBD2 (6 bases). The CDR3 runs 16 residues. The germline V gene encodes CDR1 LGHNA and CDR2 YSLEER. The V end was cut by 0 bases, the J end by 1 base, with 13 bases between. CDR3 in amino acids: CASSQEFGGESYEQYF. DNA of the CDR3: TGCGCCAGCAGCCAAGAGTTTGGCGGGGAATCCTACGAGCAGTACTTC.

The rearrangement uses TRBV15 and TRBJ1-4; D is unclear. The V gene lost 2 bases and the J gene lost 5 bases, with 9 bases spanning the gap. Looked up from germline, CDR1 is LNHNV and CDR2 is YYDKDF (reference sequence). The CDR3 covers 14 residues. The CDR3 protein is CATSRRPLNEKLFF. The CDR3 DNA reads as TGTGCCACCAGCAGACGTCCCTTAAATGAAAAACTGTTTTTT. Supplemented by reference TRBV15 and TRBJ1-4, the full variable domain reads DAMVIQNPRYQVTQFGKPVTLSCSQTLNHNVMYWYQQKSSQAPKLLFHYYDKDFNNEADTPDNFQSRRPNTSFCFLDIRSPGLGDTAMYLCATSRRPLNEKLFFGSGTQLSVL.

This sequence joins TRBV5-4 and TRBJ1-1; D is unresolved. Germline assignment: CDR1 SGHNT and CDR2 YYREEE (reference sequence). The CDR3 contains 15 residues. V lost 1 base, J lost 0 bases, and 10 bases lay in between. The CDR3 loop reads CASSLLEVLNTEAFF. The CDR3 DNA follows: TGTGCCAGCAGCTTGTTGGAGGTTTTGAACACTGAAGCTTTCTTT.

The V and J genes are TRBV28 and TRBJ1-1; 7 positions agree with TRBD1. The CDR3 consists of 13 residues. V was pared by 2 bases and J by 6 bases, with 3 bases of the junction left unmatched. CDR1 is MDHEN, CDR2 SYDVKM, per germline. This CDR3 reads CASSLGQGAEAFF. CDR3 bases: TGTGCCAGCAGTTTAGGGCAGGGGGCTGAAGCTTTCTTT.

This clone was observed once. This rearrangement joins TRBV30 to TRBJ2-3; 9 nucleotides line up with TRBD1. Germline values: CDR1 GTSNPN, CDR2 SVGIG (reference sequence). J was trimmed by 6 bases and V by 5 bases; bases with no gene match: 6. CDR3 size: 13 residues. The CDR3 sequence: CAWAGQGPDTQYF. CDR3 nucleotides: TGTGCCTGGGCTGGACAGGGGCCTGATACGCAGTATTTT. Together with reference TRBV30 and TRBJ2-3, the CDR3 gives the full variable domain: SQTIHQWPATLVQPVGSPLSLECTVEGTSNPNLYWYRQAAGRGLQLLFYSVGIGQISSEVPQNLSASRPQDRQFILSSKKLLLSDSGFYLCAWAGQGPDTQYFGPGTRLTVL.

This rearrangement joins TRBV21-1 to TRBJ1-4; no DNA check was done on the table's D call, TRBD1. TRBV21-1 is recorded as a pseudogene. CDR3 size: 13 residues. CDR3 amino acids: CATKGTGGEKLFF. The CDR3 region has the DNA TGTGCCACAAAAGGGACAGGGGGTGAAAAACTGTTTTTT.